What follows describes a single T cell receptor (beta chain). The clone's antigen remains unknown. No per-base quality is available; no much larger clone lies one base away. The germline V gene (reference sequence) yields LGHDT for CDR1 and YNNKEL for CDR2. The CDR3 starts with the cysteine, ends with the phenylalanine, and has 14 residues. Only CDR3 DNA remains: 42 bases, in frame from the first base. V loses 6 bases of germline sequence and J loses 2 bases, and the interval between the two ends is 13 bases. The sample is drawn from a study of post-analysis software for immune sequencing data (dated by TCRdb to the mid-2010s). Some background on the complete study: Recorded disease courses included relapsing-remitting, secondary progressive and progressive-relapsing multiple sclerosis, with some patients lacking subtype annotation. The patient repertoires were compared against 11 previously published healthy control repertoires obtained from donors aged about 6 to 28 years. A subset of samples was prepared in parallel using single-end sample barcoding, then pooled and co-amplified after Illumina adapter ligation. The full study reports these points: Patients showed significantly higher frequencies than controls for five TRBV segments, among them TRBV5-6, TRBV5-1 and TRBV20-1. Compared with controls, multiple sclerosis patients had significantly lower normalized Chao1 diversity, a finding suggesting substantial peripheral T-cell clonal expansion. The control group was slightly older than the multiple sclerosis patient group. Direct clustering with F measure revealed strong co-clustering of samples prepared in the same batch, which led to a batch-effect correction.

TCR beta repertoires were profiled from peripheral blood of approximately 13 young patients with multiple sclerosis to demonstrate the VDJtools post-analysis software. The multiple sclerosis patients were children and adolescents ranging in age from roughly 6 to 15 years. The library relied on PCR. Sequencing took place on an Illumina HiSeq 2500. To reduce PCR and sequencing biases, unique molecular identifiers were built into the TCR beta cDNA libraries. Per 1 to 10 million input T cells, approximately 500,000 cDNA molecules were obtained, such that each molecule approximated one T cell. The same protocol used for the earlier healthy control dataset was applied to prepare and sequence the patient libraries. Within a given batch, samples were prepared together, multiplexed and sequenced on the same HiSeq lane. On the authors' methods: Raw barcoded reads were processed with MIGEC, discarding single-read molecular identifier groups before consensus assembly and CDR3 extraction. VDJtools was used for post-analysis of the clonotype tables, with diversity normalized by down-sampling every dataset to the smallest sample size. To correct batch-related cross-sample contamination, repertoire overlap clustering matched CDR3 amino acid sequences but not nucleotide sequences. The public reads were run again by TCRdb, first through fastp at Q25 and then through MiXCR, and only productive beta chains were kept. One record per CDR3 amino acid sequence lists the most common genes and DNA. Here the V and J calls rest on TCRdb's processing, not on the authors' analysis. Across this sample there are 450,000 to 700,000 distinct CDR3 sequences, with around 40% seen only once. The ten largest clonotypes hold about 1.8% of the sample.

The rearranged chain carries TRBV3-1 and TRBJ1-1, with the D gene uncertain. The sequencing input was blood. This TCR was recovered from a girl between 10 and 17 years old with multiple sclerosis. In nucleotide form, the sequence is TGTGCCAGCAGGCGAACACCGATCAACACTGAAGCTTTCTTT. The translation is CASRRTPINTEAFF.